The clone carrying this TCR beta chain has a single count. These data belong to a study of T cells in Graves' hyperthyroidism and ophthalmopathy. TCR beta CDR3 regions were amplified from RNA transcripts. Initially, a first-round RT-PCR of the TCR CDR3 employed the HTBI primer set. TCRdb used MiXCR to reprocess the multiplex PCR reads, holding one entry per CDR3 protein. Of about 53,000 distinct CDR3 sequences in the sample, roughly 52% were seen once. Diagnoses used clinical symptoms, serum thyroxine and TRAb, thyroid ultrasound and orbital computed tomography. Germline loops: CDR1 DFQATT, CDR2 SNEGSKA (reference sequence). The CDR3 extends over 14 amino acids. The V and J ends lost 1 base and 13 bases respectively, with 17 bases between them.

The sequence was obtained from a woman aged 25-40 years with Graves' ophthalmopathy. This rearrangement joins TRBV20-1 to TRBJ1-6, with D unclear. The source material was blood. CDR3: CSARALSSGQPLHF. The DNA for the CDR3 is TGCAGTGCTAGAGCCTTGTCGAGCGGTCAGCCCCTCCACTTT.